The rows below give T cell receptor beta chains drawn from one sample of a study of cytomegalovirus exposure and HLA in healthy donors. Clones were sequenced by immunoSEQ multiplex PCR, and TCRdb holds only the in-frame ones, with some missing. The table includes under 200,000 clones, almost 80% detected once. The sample consisted of PBMCs. These receptors all stem from a woman between 50 and 59 years old in good health and CMV-seronegative. Both conserved end residues are part of each CDR3. The listing skips clone size in some rows; elsewhere it reads once, few, many or a size class.

J gene,clone size,V gene,CDR3 protein
TRBJ2-6,NA,TRBV6-4,CASSDLTDSGANVLTF
TRBJ1-2,NA,TRBV27,CASSHRQGYGYTF
TRBJ2-1,NA,TRBV7-3,CASSVQGASYNEQFF
TRBJ2-5,NA,TRBV4-2,CASSQEGAVVETQYF
TRBJ1-3,NA,TRBV7-2,CASSEQGVHSGNTIYF
TRBJ1-6,NA,TRBV27,CASSFQEGSPLHF
TRBJ2-6,NA,TRBV5-4,CASSRGRGLHLSGANVLTF
TRBJ1-2,NA,TRBV28,CASSQDRAYGYTF
TRBJ2-7,few,TRBV6-1,CASSGGGMTAAYEQYF
TRBJ2-7,NA,TRBV18,CTSSPSPGQGAEQYF
TRBJ2-1,NA,TRBV28,CASSLPGLAEQFF
TRBJ2-2,NA,TRBV5-8,CASSSGTKDTGELFF
TRBJ1-2,NA,TRBV7-8,CASSLAGQEGSSGYTF
TRBJ2-5,NA,TRBV28,CASTDPQGGGETQYF
TRBJ1-3,NA,TRBV5-8,CASSRGRVVRNTIYF
TRBJ2-7,NA,TRBV19,CASNPGLAFSYEQYF
TRBJ1-1,NA,TRBV5-1,CASSLVGGPNTEAFF
TRBJ2-1,few,TRBV28,CASSSSGLAGSGKGSYNEQFF
TRBJ2-7,NA,TRBV7-9,CASRRSGTIYEQYF
TRBJ1-1,NA,TRBV28,CASSLPPGTGPNTEAFF
TRBJ2-5,NA,TRBV19,CASSPGLAGQETQYF
TRBJ2-7,NA,TRBV5-4,CASSLSTGVGIWYEQYF
TRBJ2-2,few,TRBV27,CASSRTYGGGGELFF
TRBJ2-7,NA,TRBV18,CASSPLQDREGEQYF
TRBJ2-1,few,TRBV6-1,CASSELAGGADEQFF
TRBJ1-3,few,TRBV5-8,CASSLRSSGNTIYF
TRBJ1-6,NA,TRBV27,CASSPDRTGHYNSPLHF
TRBJ2-7,once,TRBV2,CASSDPLYYEQYF
TRBJ2-7,NA,TRBV19,CASSVFSETSGRNSYEQYF
TRBJ2-1,NA,TRBV7-9,CASLLGWDRGFNEQFF
TRBJ1-2,NA,TRBV25-1,CASSEAGSNYGYTF
TRBJ1-3,NA,TRBV28,CASRTPPGQGSGNTIYF
TRBJ1-5,NA,TRBV7-2,CASSLEEGPNQPQHF